This is a list of T cell receptor beta chains from one sample in a study of blood T cells in healthy people across ages. TCRdb reprocessed the 5' RACE reads with MiXCR, giving one entry per CDR3 protein. The table includes 1,500,000 or so distinct CDR3 sequences, less than 45% detected once. Material for sequencing was blood. All receptors derive from a young woman in good health. Each CDR3 is given without its conserved first and last residue. The order of the fields is V gene, J gene, CDR3 protein.

TRBV7-2	TRBJ1-3	ASSLEQGNTIY
TRBV9	TRBJ2-3	ASSVVLAASTDTQY
TRBV10-3	TRBJ2-3	AIKAGGITDTQY
TRBV2	TRBJ2-3	AGRTESTDTQY
TRBV20-1	TRBJ2-1	SASLRLAKEQF
TRBV12-3/TRBV12-4	TRBJ1-2	ASSLAETYGYT
TRBV2	TRBJ2-3	ASIRGLSTDTQY
TRBV25-1	TRBJ1-4	ASKVGGGEKLF
TRBV7-9	TRBJ1-2	ASSLAWADQSGYT
TRBV6-2/TRBV6-3	TRBJ2-1	ASNYDNEQF
TRBV20-1	TRBJ2-3	SAGRSGTDTQY
TRBV20-1	TRBJ2-3	SARGPPGDTQY
TRBV7-8	TRBJ2-3	ASSLVLLDTQY
TRBV6-2/TRBV6-3	TRBJ2-1	ASSYMGPGSYNEQF
TRBV4-2	TRBJ2-1	ASSQDRGTSGNNEQF
TRBV27	TRBJ2-6	ASSFGVSGANVLT
TRBV6-6	TRBJ2-1	ASSPIRNEQF
TRBV10-1	TRBJ2-1	ASSDRGQGAYNEQF
TRBV29-1	TRBJ1-2	SVERGSNYGYT
TRBV9	TRBJ1-2	ASSASPTGLGGYT
TRBV5-6	TRBJ1-2	ASSRGTEYGYT
TRBV4-1	TRBJ1-1	ASSSHHREPF
TRBV21-1	TRBJ1-2	ANSLMSYGYT
TRBV15	TRBJ2-3	ATSRDPSSQGTDTQY
TRBV6-6	TRBJ1-1	ASSPSMGNTEAF
TRBV24-1	TRBJ1-2	ATSDETGGAYGYT
TRBV27	TRBJ2-7	ASSLFPRGRSYEQY
TRBV7-9	TRBJ2-7	ASSAWGSSYEQY
TRBV28	TRBJ1-1	ASSLWNTGAEAF
TRBV9	TRBJ2-7	ASSSTSGGQRYEQY
TRBV20-1	TRBJ1-5	SAPGPRGQPQH
TRBV3-1	TRBJ2-2	ASSLRVAGRGVGELF
TRBV5-1	TRBJ2-7	ASSFARASYNEQY
TRBV14	TRBJ2-1	ASSIPLRGSYNEQF
TRBV7-9	TRBJ1-4	ASSLSGRQGEKLF
TRBV14	TRBJ1-2	ASSQRHVYGYT
TRBV29-1	TRBJ1-1	SGSFMLVNTEAF
TRBV20-1	TRBJ2-3	SARERGSTDTQY
TRBV6-5	TRBJ1-1	ASSGGLLNTEAF
TRBV3-1	TRBJ2-5	ASSQRSRLLQETQY
TRBV24-1	TRBJ2-2	ATSDYGTGLNAGELF
TRBV29-1	-	SVVVGGQETQF
TRBV28	TRBJ2-1	ASSSPSGMVNEQF
TRBV15	TRBJ2-3	ATSRDVGTDTQY
TRBV6-6	TRBJ1-1	ASMAGSVTEAF
TRBV27	TRBJ2-7	ASSLQPTGRGLSYEQY
TRBV7-9	-	ASSLLVPSMAGIPNEQY
TRBV4-1	TRBJ2-7	ASSQDLGRSKQY
TRBV20-1	TRBJ2-1	SARDSGFYNEQF
TRBV4-3	TRBJ2-5	ASSQDHSGAYQETQY
TRBV12-3/TRBV12-4	TRBJ2-3	ASSWTSGSFTDTQY
TRBV29-1	TRBJ2-1	SASTVAEYNEQF
TRBV29-1	TRBJ1-1	SAAGTGSEAF
TRBV2	TRBJ2-3	ASALAGLNTQY
TRBV5-1	TRBJ2-2	ASSLGISANTGELF
TRBV2	TRBJ2-3	ASPGRSSTDTQY
TRBV29-1	TRBJ2-5	SVEWYWEETQY